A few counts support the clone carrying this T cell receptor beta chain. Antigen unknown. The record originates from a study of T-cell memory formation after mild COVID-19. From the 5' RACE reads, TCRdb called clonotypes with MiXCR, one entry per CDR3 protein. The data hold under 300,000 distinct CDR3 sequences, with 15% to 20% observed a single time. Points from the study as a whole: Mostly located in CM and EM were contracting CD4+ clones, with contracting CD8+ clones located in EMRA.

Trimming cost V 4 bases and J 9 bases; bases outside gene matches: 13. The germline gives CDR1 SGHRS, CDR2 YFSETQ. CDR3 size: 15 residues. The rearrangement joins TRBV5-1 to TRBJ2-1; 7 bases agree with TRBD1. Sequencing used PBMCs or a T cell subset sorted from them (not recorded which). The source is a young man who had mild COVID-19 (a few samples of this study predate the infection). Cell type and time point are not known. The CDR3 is CASSVSNDRVVEQFF. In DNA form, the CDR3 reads TGCGCCAGCAGCGTAAGCAATGACAGGGTGGTTGAGCAGTTCTTC. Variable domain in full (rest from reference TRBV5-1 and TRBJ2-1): KAGVTQTPRYLIKTRGQQVTLSCSPISGHRSVSWYQQTPGQGLQFLFEYFSETQRNKGNFPGRFSGRQFSNSRSEMNVSTLELGDSALYLCASSVSNDRVVEQFFGPGTRLTVL.